Each of the 8 T cell receptor beta chains below was sequenced from the same sample in a study of T cell responses to AZD1222 COVID-19 vaccine. Assay: immunoSEQ multiplex PCR; the TCRdb copy retains only in-frame clones and omits some. The table includes about 120,000 clones, more than 80% detected once. The specimen comprised peripheral blood, sampled on day 0 of AZD1222 vaccination. These receptors were collected from an adult in good health.

The chain carries TRBV19 and TRBJ2-4; no clear D gene. In germline, CDR1 is LNHDA, CDR2 SQIVND (reference sequence). V lost 3 bases and J lost 6, with 9 bases in between. The CDR3 runs to 13 residues. CDR3 residues: CASSMSTRNIQYF. CDR3 in DNA: TGTGCCAGTAGTATGAGCACGAGAAACATTCAGTACTTC.

The genes are TRBV5-5 and TRBJ2-7; 7 positions match TRBD1. This CDR3 is built from 16 residues. Germline V gene sequence: CDR1 SGHKS, CDR2 YYEKEE (reference sequence). J was trimmed by 0 bases and V by 4 bases; bases with no gene match: 10. The CDR3, as DNA: TGTGCCAGCAGCAAGAGCCTAGGGGACAGCTCCTACGAGCAGTACTTC. Translated: CASSKSLGDSSYEQYF.

The chain employs TRBV5-5 and TRBJ1-5, with 7 bases lining up with TRBD1. CDR3 length equals 15 residues. CDR1 and CDR2 (germline): SGHKS, YYEKEE (reference sequence). V lost 4 bases, J lost 2 bases, and 6 bases stayed unmatched. The CDR3 coding sequence is TGTGCCAGCAGCGCGGGGACAGTTCGCAATCAGCCCCAGCATTTT. Its translation: CASSAGTVRNQPQHF.

This chain connects TRBV28 to TRBJ2-1, with D possibly matching TRBD2 (6 bases). Trimming stripped 3 bases from V and 5 bases from J, with 23 bases between. Germline values: CDR1 MDHEN, CDR2 SYDVKM. The CDR3 runs to 18 residues. The CDR3 nucleotides are TGTGCCAGCAGTTTTTGGGCTCGCGTGGGACTTCATCACAATGAGCAGTTCTTC. This translates into CASSFWARVGLHHNEQFF.

This chain joins TRBV4-2 and TRBJ1-4; D not resolved. V was trimmed by 0 bases and J by 1 base, leaving 6 bases between them. Germline assignment: CDR1 LGHNA and CDR2 YNFKEQ. This CDR3 has 15 residues. CDR3 residues: CASSQEMGTNEKLFF. The CDR3 DNA follows: TGTGCCAGCAGCCAAGAGATGGGAACTAATGAAAAACTGTTTTTT.

V and J are TRBV7-9 and TRBJ1-2, with 8 bases that match TRBD1. Germline CDR1 is SEHNR and CDR2 is FQNEAQ (reference sequence). The CDR3 loop spans 12 amino acids. Germline trimming cut 4 bases from V and 8 bases from J; bases unmatched to any gene: 3. The CDR3 DNA sequence: TGTGCCAGCAGCTCGGACAGGGAGGGCTACACCTTC. Translated, it gives CASSSDREGYTF.

The V gene is TRBV28, the J gene TRBJ2-1; TRBD1 matches at 8 bases. Germline trimming cut 8 bases from V and 6 bases from J; bases unmatched to any gene: 12. The germline gives CDR1 MDHEN, CDR2 SYDVKM. The CDR3 is made up of 15 amino acids. DNA for the CDR3: TGTGCCAGCCAGGGGGCGGGGAGTCGGGGCAATGAGCAGTTCTTC. Protein sequence: CASQGAGSRGNEQFF.

The chain employs TRBV28 and TRBJ1-6, with unresolved D. The V end lost 5 bases, the J end lost 19 bases, and 15 bases lay between the germline ends. CDR3 length equals 11 residues. Germline V gene data show CDR1 as MDHEN and CDR2 as SYDVKM. The DNA for the CDR3 is TGTGCCAGCAGTGTAACCGGGCCCCCGCACTTT. It yields the protein CASSVTGPPHF.